A selection of T cell receptor beta chains follows, all from one sample in a study of blood T cell repertoires in COVID-19. Measured with immunoSEQ multiplex PCR; TCRdb has only the in-frame clones, and not every one. The sample shows a few hundred thousand clones, 75% to 90% of them seen only once. What was sequenced was peripheral blood. Receptors originate from a man aged 60 to 75 who had recovered from COVID-19. Both conserved end residues are part of each CDR3. The order of the fields is clone size, J gene, V gene, D gene, CDR3 DNA, CDR3 protein. The D gene is left open where the match is weak. Clone size, where shown, is once, few, many, or a class for clones that have expanded.

clone size: NA
J gene: TRBJ2-5
V gene: TRBV3-1/TRBV3-2
D gene: TRBD2
CDR3 DNA: TGTGCCAGCATCCATTCGTTGGGACTAGCGGGAACAGAGACCCAGTACTTC
CDR3 protein: CASIHSLGLAGTETQYF

clone size: few
J gene: TRBJ2-7
V gene: TRBV20-1
D gene: NA
CDR3 DNA: TGCAGTGCTAGTACCCCGAGAGCAAAGTATTACGAGCAGTACTTC
CDR3 protein: CSASTPRAKYYEQYF

clone size: NA
J gene: TRBJ2-3
V gene: TRBV19
D gene: TRBD2
CDR3 DNA: TGTGCCAGTAGCGGGCTAGCGGGGCTCGGGATGTCTAGCACAGATACGCAGTATTTT
CDR3 protein: CASSGLAGLGMSSTDTQYF

clone size: NA
J gene: TRBJ1-1
V gene: TRBV9
D gene: TRBD1
CDR3 DNA: TGTGCCAGCAGCGTAGGACAGGGCTACACTGAAGCTTTCTTT
CDR3 protein: CASSVGQGYTEAFF

clone size: NA
J gene: TRBJ1-5
V gene: TRBV6-5
D gene: NA
CDR3 DNA: TGTGCCAGCCGCAGGGGAAGCAATAGCAATCAGCCCCAGCATTTT
CDR3 protein: CASRRGSNSNQPQHF

clone size: NA
J gene: TRBJ2-1
V gene: TRBV15
D gene: NA
CDR3 DNA: TGTGCCACCAGCAGAGATCGAGCCAGGGACTACAATGAGCAGTTCTTC
CDR3 protein: CATSRDRARDYNEQFF

clone size: NA
J gene: TRBJ2-7
V gene: TRBV12-3/TRBV12-4
D gene: NA
CDR3 DNA: TGTGCCAGCAGTTTCGGGATGTCCTACGAGCAGTACTTC
CDR3 protein: CASSFGMSYEQYF

clone size: NA
J gene: TRBJ2-5
V gene: TRBV10-3
D gene: TRBD2
CDR3 DNA: TGTGCCATCAGTGTCGGGGGGGAGACCCAGTACTTC
CDR3 protein: CAISVGGETQYF

clone size: NA
J gene: TRBJ2-7
V gene: TRBV5-1
D gene: NA
CDR3 DNA: TGCGCCAGCAGCTTGGAGGACACCTCCTACGAGCAGTACTTC
CDR3 protein: CASSLEDTSYEQYF

clone size: NA
J gene: TRBJ2-7
V gene: TRBV5-4
D gene: NA
CDR3 DNA: TGTGCCAGCAGCTTGGAGGGTAGCAGGGCCTACGAGCAGTACTTC
CDR3 protein: CASSLEGSRAYEQYF

clone size: NA
J gene: TRBJ2-7
V gene: TRBV7-9
D gene: NA
CDR3 DNA: TGTGCCAGCAGCTTATCCGAGACAGACTACGAGCAGTACTTC
CDR3 protein: CASSLSETDYEQYF

clone size: NA
J gene: TRBJ2-7
V gene: TRBV18
D gene: TRBD1
CDR3 DNA: TGTGCCAGCTCACCAAGGACAGGCAAATTAAACTACGAGCAGTACTTC
CDR3 protein: CASSPRTGKLNYEQYF

clone size: NA
J gene: TRBJ1-4
V gene: TRBV6-5
D gene: NA
CDR3 DNA: TGTGCCAGCAGTTACAACGGGTACCCCCTGGGAAAACTGTTTTTT
CDR3 protein: CASSYNGYPLGKLFF

clone size: few
J gene: TRBJ2-7
V gene: TRBV19
D gene: NA
CDR3 DNA: TGTGCCAGTAGTATTAGGGGGACCTACGAGCAGTACTTC
CDR3 protein: CASSIRGTYEQYF

clone size: NA
J gene: TRBJ2-5
V gene: TRBV6-5
D gene: TRBD1
CDR3 DNA: TGTGCCAGCAGCGGGAGGACAGGGGGACAAGAGACCCAGTACTTC
CDR3 protein: CASSGRTGGQETQYF

clone size: NA
J gene: TRBJ2-7
V gene: TRBV29-1
D gene: TRBD1
CDR3 DNA: TGCAGCGTTGCTACGAACCGGGACAGGGGGGACGAGCAGTACTTC
CDR3 protein: CSVATNRDRGDEQYF

clone size: NA
J gene: TRBJ1-3
V gene: TRBV19
D gene: NA
CDR3 DNA: TGTGCCACTCACCGGGAAAGGGATCTTGTTGGAAACACCATATATTTT
CDR3 protein: CATHRERDLVGNTIYF

clone size: NA
J gene: TRBJ2-5
V gene: TRBV9
D gene: TRBD2
CDR3 DNA: TGTGCCAGCAGCGCGGGACTAGCGGGGATTGAGACCCAGTACTTC
CDR3 protein: CASSAGLAGIETQYF

clone size: NA
J gene: TRBJ1-4
V gene: TRBV30
D gene: TRBD1
CDR3 DNA: TGTGCCTGGAGAGGGGGGACAGGGGGCGGAGATGAAAAACTGTTTTTT
CDR3 protein: CAWRGGTGGGDEKLFF

clone size: NA
J gene: TRBJ2-1
V gene: TRBV13
D gene: TRBD2
CDR3 DNA: TGTGCCAGCAGCGCCCCCACGGGACTAGCGGTACCCAATGAGCAGTTCTTC
CDR3 protein: CASSAPTGLAVPNEQFF

clone size: NA
J gene: TRBJ1-6
V gene: TRBV5-6
D gene: TRBD1
CDR3 DNA: TGTGCCAGCAGCGATGGGACAGGGTATAATTCACCCCTCCACTTT
CDR3 protein: CASSDGTGYNSPLHF

clone size: NA
J gene: TRBJ2-2
V gene: TRBV5-5
D gene: NA
CDR3 DNA: TGTGCCAGCAGCCCGACACCTTCGGTACCCGGGGAGCTGTTTTTT
CDR3 protein: CASSPTPSVPGELFF

clone size: NA
J gene: TRBJ2-7
V gene: TRBV29-1
D gene: NA
CDR3 DNA: TGCAGCGTTGAAGATGGTCGGGCAGGGATTCGGTACGAGCAGTACTTC
CDR3 protein: CSVEDGRAGIRYEQYF

clone size: few
J gene: TRBJ2-7
V gene: TRBV24-1
D gene: NA
CDR3 DNA: TGTGCCACCAGTGTAGTGGACAGCTCCTACGAGCAGTACTTC
CDR3 protein: CATSVVDSSYEQYF